The next 29 T cell receptor beta chains were all read from a single sample in a study of T cells in Graves' hyperthyroidism and ophthalmopathy. Authors of the study amplified TCR beta CDR3 regions from RNA transcripts. TCR CDR3 regions were first amplified by RT-PCR with HTBI primers. TCRdb used MiXCR to reprocess the multiplex PCR reads, holding one entry per CDR3 protein. The sample includes hundreds of thousands of distinct CDR3 sequences, 38% of them seen just once. The sequenced material came from blood. All receptors derive from a young man with Graves' hyperthyroidism.

Note on this clonotype: A junction boundary mismatches the germline segment, possibly from a read error. The chain combines TRBV19 with TRBJ1-5, with 9 nucleotides matching TRBD1. This CDR3 has 14 amino acids. The V gene's germline CDR1 is LNHDA and CDR2 SQIVND (reference sequence). DNA of the CDR3: TGTGCCAGTAGTACCGGGACAGGGAATCAGCCCCTGCATTTT. Amino acids: CASSTGTGNQPLHF. The full variable domain, rest sourced from reference TRBV19 and TRBJ1-5, is DGGITQSPKYLFRKEGQNVTLSCEQNLNHDAMYWYRQDPGQGLRLIYYSQIVNDFQKGDIAEGYSVSREKKESFPLTVTSAQKNPTAFYLCASSTGTGNQPLHFGDGTRLSIL.

This clonotype was seen only once. At one end the junction does not follow the germline gene, possibly because of a read error. This sequence joins TRBV7-9 and TRBJ1-2, with no clear D. CDR1 is SEHNR and CDR2 is FQNEAQ in the germline V gene (reference sequence). This CDR3 comprises 15 residues. The CDR3 coding sequence is TGTACCAGCAGCCCCGTCGGTGAAACTAACTATGGCCACACCTTC. Protein sequence: CTSSPVGETNYGHTF.

In this sample, this clonotype turned up a few times. One end of the junction does not line up with germline, which may come from a read error. The rearrangement joins TRBV6-5 to TRBJ1-5; possible D gene TRBD1, 5 bases. The CDR3 covers 13 residues. Germline CDR1 reads MNHEY; CDR2 reads SVGAGI. This CDR3 is CASSYDSTQPQHF. As DNA, the CDR3 is TGTGCCAGCAGTTACGACAGCACTCAGCCCCAGCATTTT.

CDR3 in amino acids: CASSQPGRGEKLFF. CDR3 sequence (DNA): TGTGCCAGCAGCCAACCGGGTAGGGGCGAAAAACTGTTTTTT. J is TRBJ1-4 and V is TRBV3-1, with D perhaps matching TRBD1 (5 bases). This CDR3 has 14 amino acids. Trimming cost V 2 bases and J 8 bases, with 12 bases left between them. Germline-derived CDR1 and CDR2 are LGHDT and YNNKEL (reference sequence).

This clonotype appeared a few times. A read error may produce the germline difference seen at one junction end. This chain uses TRBV2 with TRBJ1-1; D is possibly TRBD1 (6 bases). CDR1 and CDR2 (germline): SNHLY, FYNNEI. CDR3 length: 15 residues. The DNA for the CDR3 is TGCGCCAGCAGCCAAGATACAGGGACGGGGACTGAAGCTTTCTTT. Its protein product is CASSQDTGTGTEAFF.

The chain employs TRBV12-3 or TRBV12-4 and TRBJ2-5; 10 bases agree with TRBD2. V lost 7 bases and J lost 3; bases outside the gene matches: 5. CDR3 size: 14 residues. The CDR3 sequence: CASTIGTSEETQYF. The CDR3 DNA reads as TGTGCCAGCACCATCGGGACTAGCGAAGAGACCCAGTACTTC.

The gene calls are TRBV5-4 and TRBJ1-3; tentatively, D is TRBD1 (5 bases). V lost 0 bases and J lost 3, with 7 bases in between. Germline CDR1 SGHNT, CDR2 YYREEE (reference sequence). This CDR3 is built from 14 residues. CDR3 sequence (DNA): TGTGCCAGCAGCTTGGGACAGAATGGAAACACCATATATTTT. Amino acid sequence: CASSLGQNGNTIYF.

This clonotype was seen more than once but under ten times. The chain uses TRBV12-3 or TRBV12-4 and TRBJ2-7; possibly TRBD2 for D (5 bases). The CDR3 sequence is 13 residues long. V lost 4 bases and J 5 bases, leaving 12 bases between the germline ends. Written as DNA, the CDR3 is TGTGCCAGCAGTTACGATTACGGGGACGAGCAGTACTTC. Translation: CASSYDYGDEQYF.

This clonotype was counted ten times or more. The rearrangement links TRBV20-1 to TRBJ1-1; tentative D call: TRBD1 (5 bases). Germline CDR1 is DFQATT and CDR2 is SNEGSKA (reference sequence). V was pared by 3 bases and J by 2 bases, with 19 bases between. The CDR3 is made up of 16 amino acids. CDR3: CSASSVGGGFNTEAFF. The CDR3, as DNA: TGCAGTGCTAGTTCCGTAGGCGGGGGTTTCAACACTGAAGCTTTCTTT.

This sequence joins TRBV7-9 and TRBJ2-7, with D tentatively TRBD1 (5 bases). Trimming took off 1 base at V and 3 bases at J, with 19 bases between the two ends. This CDR3 is built from 17 residues. Germline V gene lookup returns CDR1 SEHNR and CDR2 FQNEAQ (reference sequence). The CDR3, as DNA: TGTGCCAGCAGCTTAGACGTGTCAGGGCTACCTCTCTACGAGCAGTACTTC. This translates into CASSLDVSGLPLYEQYF. The whole variable domain, remainder taken from reference TRBV7-9 and TRBJ2-7, is DTGVSQNPRHKITKRGQNVTFRCDPISEHNRLYWYRQTLGQGPEFLTYFQNEAQLEKSRLLSDRFSAERPKGSFSTLEIQRTEQGDSAMYLCASSLDVSGLPLYEQYFGPGTRLTVT.

The sample holds many counts of this clonotype. J is TRBJ2-2 and V is TRBV9, with 9 bases lining up with TRBD1. The germline gives CDR1 SGDLS, CDR2 YYNGEE. This CDR3 spans 16 amino acids. The ends lost 0 bases at V and 4 bases at J; junction bases unmatched: 4. The CDR3 DNA reads as TGTGCCAGCAGCGTAGCTGGGACAGGGTTCACCGGGGAGCTGTTTTTT. It specifies CASSVAGTGFTGELFF.

In its sample, this clonotype was seen many times. The chain is built from TRBV14 and TRBJ1-1; 7 nucleotides agree with TRBD1. V lost 7 bases to trimming and J lost 1 base; unmatched junction nucleotides: 6. The CDR3 length is 14 residues. Germline values: CDR1 SGHDN, CDR2 FVKESK. CDR3 sequence (DNA): TGTGCCAGCACCTTGGGACAGCAGAACACTGAAGCTTTCTTT. Translating gives CASTLGQQNTEAFF.

The sample holds one count of this clonotype. The CDR3 region is CSAPGQGPFYGYTF. The CDR3 bases are TGCAGCGCTCCGGGACAGGGACCGTTCTATGGCTACACCTTC. The gene calls are TRBV29-1 and TRBJ1-2; TRBD1 agrees at 9 bases. The CDR3 loop spans 14 amino acids. Trimming at V came to 7 bases and at J to 4 bases, leaving 10 bases not matched to a gene. CDR1 is SQVTM, CDR2 ANQGSEA, per germline.

CDR3 nucleotide sequence: TGTGCCACCAGCAGCGTAGAGAGGCTTTACACCGGGGAGCTGTTTTTT. Encoded protein: CATSSVERLYTGELFF. The chain employs TRBV15 and TRBJ2-2; no firm D call. The V gene's germline CDR1 is LNHNV and CDR2 YYDKDF (reference sequence). V shed 3 bases and J shed 3 bases, with 14 bases lying between them. The CDR3 runs 16 residues.

There are a few counts of this clonotype. The chain uses TRBV15 and TRBJ2-4; TRBD1 might be the D (6 bases). The germline gives CDR1 LNHNV, CDR2 YYDKDF (reference sequence). The CDR3 loop spans 14 amino acids. Deletions cut 3 bases from V and 5 bases from J, with 11 bases between. The CDR3 sequence is CATSSTGRQNIQYF. The CDR3 bases are TGTGCCACCAGCAGTACAGGGCGGCAAAACATTCAGTACTTC.

This sequence joins TRBV19 and TRBJ1-4; 7 bases align to TRBD1. Trimming at V came to 6 bases and at J to 0 bases, leaving 7 bases not matched to a gene. Germline V gene data show CDR1 as LNHDA and CDR2 as SQIVND (reference sequence). The CDR3 runs to 16 residues. This chain's CDR3 is CASSGTATATNEKLFF. The CDR3, as DNA: TGTGCCAGTAGCGGGACAGCCACCGCAACTAATGAAAAACTGTTTTTT.

Regarding this clonotype: A single base separates this from a much larger clone, so it may be a read error. This chain connects TRBV2 to TRBJ2-7; D might be TRBD1 (5 bases). Per germline, CDR1 SNHLY and CDR2 FYNNEI. The CDR3 consists of 13 residues. The germline V and J ends were trimmed by 7 bases and 5 bases, with 15 bases remaining between them. The CDR3 spells CASKTPGLNEQYF. Written as DNA, the CDR3 is TGTGCCAGCAAAACACCAGGGCTCAACGAGCAGTACTTC.

This chain uses TRBV7-9 with TRBJ2-5; 8 bases align to TRBD2. Germline V CDR1 and CDR2: SEHNR, FQNEAQ (reference sequence). Germline trimming cut 5 bases from V and 2 bases from J; bases unmatched to any gene: 13. The CDR3 totals 17 residues. The CDR3: CASSPQLGGGPQETQYF. CDR3 nucleotide sequence: TGTGCCAGCAGCCCGCAGCTGGGCGGGGGGCCACAAGAGACCCAGTACTTC.

The chain couples TRBV2 to TRBJ2-7, with D perhaps matching TRBD1 or TRBD2 (5 bases each). Germline loops: CDR1 SNHLY, CDR2 FYNNEI. The V and J ends lost 6 bases and 3 bases respectively, with 27 bases between them. The CDR3 extends over 18 amino acids. CDR3 amino acids: CASSPTRTGTPEFYEQYF. The CDR3 DNA sequence: TGTGCCAGCAGCCCGACACGTACCGGGACCCCCGAGTTCTACGAGCAGTACTTC. Combining the CDR3 with reference TRBV2 and TRBJ2-7 gives the whole variable domain EPEVTQTPSHQVTQMGQEVILRCVPISNHLYFYWYRQILGQKVEFLVSFYNNEISEKSEIFDDQFSVERPDGSNFTLKIRSTKLEDSAMYFCASSPTRTGTPEFYEQYFGPGTRLTVT.

This clonotype was seen more than once but under ten times. Sequence at one end of the junction differs from germline and may be a read error. The gene calls are TRBV6-5 and TRBJ2-5; no reliable D call. This CDR3 is built from 11 residues. Germline loops: CDR1 MNHEY, CDR2 SVGAGI. The CDR3 nucleotides are TGTGCCAGCAGTTACTCGGAGAACCAGTACTTC. Protein sequence: CASSYSENQYF.

Ten or more counts support this clonotype. The gene calls are TRBV19 and TRBJ1-1; tentative D call: TRBD1 (6 bases). The germline V gene encodes CDR1 LNHDA and CDR2 SQIVND (reference sequence). Deletions cut 6 bases from V and 2 bases from J, with 16 bases between. This CDR3 is built from 15 residues. The CDR3 region has the DNA TGTGCCAGTAGCCTAGGGACACAACGTAACACTGAAGCTTTCTTT. Translating it yields CASSLGTQRNTEAFF.

This clonotype was seen repeatedly, ten times or more. This chain uses TRBV4-1 with TRBJ1-2; D is perhaps TRBD1 (6 bases). Germline V CDR1 and CDR2: MGHRA, YSYEKL. The CDR3 covers 13 residues. V was pared by 1 base and J by 7 bases, with 10 bases between. The CDR3 protein is CASSQGTAIGYTF. The CDR3 bases are TGCGCCAGCAGCCAAGGGACAGCCATTGGCTACACCTTC.

This chain links TRBV6-6 with TRBJ1-4; D is unresolved. The V gene lost 3 bases and the J gene lost 4 bases, with 12 bases spanning the gap. The CDR3 is 15 amino acids. Germline V lookup: CDR1 MNHNY, CDR2 SVGAGI (reference sequence). The CDR3 coding sequence is TGTGCCAGCAGTTATGCACCAGGAGTTAATGAAAAACTGTTTTTT. Translated, it gives CASSYAPGVNEKLFF.

There are many counts of this clonotype. V is TRBV29-1 and J is TRBJ2-2, with D perhaps matching TRBD2 (6 bases). Germline CDR1 is SQVTM and CDR2 is ANQGSEA. V lost 5 bases and J 4 bases, leaving 14 bases between the germline ends. The CDR3 runs to 14 residues. The DNA for the CDR3 is TGCAGCGTTCGCGGGGACCTGGGCACCGGGGAGCTGTTTTTT. Translation gives CSVRGDLGTGELFF.

This clonotype was counted at least ten times. The chain links TRBV12-3 or TRBV12-4 to TRBJ1-6; a possible D gene is TRBD1 (6 bases). Trimming took off 4 bases at V and 6 bases at J, with 10 bases between the two ends. This CDR3 has 14 amino acids. The CDR3 region has the DNA TGTGCCAGCAGTTCACAGGGATCTAATTCACCCCTCCACTTT. This translates into CASSSQGSNSPLHF.

This chain uses TRBV29-1 with TRBJ2-2; D gene ambiguous. V shed 8 bases and J shed 3 bases, with 10 bases lying between them. The CDR3 consists of 12 residues. Germline V gene data show CDR1 as SQVTM and CDR2 as ANQGSEA. CDR3 DNA: TGCAGCTACACAGTTCACACCGGGGAGCTGTTTTTT. Its translation is CSYTVHTGELFF.

There are a few counts of this clonotype. One junction end does not reproduce the germline sequence, and a read error may be involved. The chain uses TRBV7-9 and TRBJ2-7; 9 bases fit TRBD2. Germline V lookup: CDR1 SEHNR, CDR2 FQNEAQ (reference sequence). The CDR3 is 15 amino acids. Written as DNA, the CDR3 is TGCGCCAGCAGCCAAGCGGGGACTAGCACCTACGAGCAGTACTTC. This encodes CASSQAGTSTYEQYF.

The count of this clonotype is one. A much larger clone lies one base from this, so it may be a read error. The chain combines TRBV19 with TRBJ1-2, with TRBD1 identical over 8 bases. CDR3 length: 14 residues. Germline V gene lookup returns CDR1 LNHDA and CDR2 SQIVND (reference sequence). J gave up 4 bases and V 4 bases, and 5 bases lay outside the gene matches. For the CDR3, the DNA is TGTGCCAGTAGTACCCCGACAGGGGTCTATGGCTACACCTTC. Amino acids: CASSTPTGVYGYTF. Variable domain in full (rest from reference TRBV19 and TRBJ1-2): DGGITQSPKYLFRKEGQNVTLSCEQNLNHDAMYWYRQDPGQGLRLIYYSQIVNDFQKGDIAEGYSVSREKKESFPLTVTSAQKNPTAFYLCASSTPTGVYGYTFGSGTRLTVV.

This chain uses TRBV18 with TRBJ1-1, with D unclear. Per germline, CDR1 KGHSH and CDR2 LQKENI. This CDR3 spans 12 amino acids. The V end was cut by 1 base, the J end by 14 bases, with 14 bases between. CDR3: CASSPRNTERFF. The CDR3 DNA reads TGTGCCAGCTCACCACGGAACACGGAGCGGTTCTTT.